The entry below gives a single T cell receptor beta chain sequence along with its context. These data come from a study of blood T cells in healthy people across ages. It was with a sample-barcoded 5' primer and a J-beta primer mix that a second PCR of roughly 7 to 12 cycles was run. TCRdb re-analysed the 5' RACE reads in MiXCR, keeping a single row per CDR3 protein. This table has about 1.8 million distinct CDR3 sequences, just under 50% appearing once. Germline values: CDR1 MNHEY, CDR2 SVGEGT. This CDR3 is 15 amino acids long. V was clipped by 6 bases and J by 4 bases; unmatched bases: 8. The specimen was blood. The TCR originated in a woman in her 40s in good health. V is TRBV6-2 or TRBV6-3 and J is TRBJ1-5, with 8 bases fitting TRBD1. Written as DNA, the CDR3 is TGTGCCAGCAGCCAGACAGGGGTTGGTAATCAGCCCCAGCATTTT. This gives the protein CASSQTGVGNQPQHF.